The 6 T cell receptor beta chains below come from one sample, sequenced in a study of coeliac disease. Sequenced by immunoSEQ multiplex PCR; TCRdb stores in-frame clones only, minus some. This repertoire shows thousands of clones, roughly two thirds found once; its top ten account for around 20%. Sequencing used lamina propria lymphocytes from the gut. These TCRs come from an older woman with celiac disease.

The chain carries TRBV5-1 and TRBJ2-7; 11 bases agree with TRBD1. The CDR3 totals 14 residues. Unmatched junction bases numbered 3, after V lost 2 bases and J lost 5 bases. The germline V gene has CDR1 SGHRS and CDR2 YFSETQ. CDR3 DNA: TGCGCCAGCAGCTTAGGGACAGGGGGGAACGAGCAGTACTTC. Residues: CASSLGTGGNEQYF.

Details on this clone: The DNA is left out, because the CDR3 cannot be placed on it with certainty; the CDR3 is given as TCRdb lists it. The CDR3 is CASSSSSVGGRQFF. The chain has TRBV27 and TRBJ2-1; the D call TRBD2 from the table was never checked on the DNA. Termini included, the CDR3 measures 14 amino acids. CDR1 is MNHEY and CDR2 is SMNVEV in the germline V gene (reference sequence).

This clone turned up a few times. V gene TRBV6-6 combines with J gene TRBJ2-1; D gene ambiguous. Trimming shortened V by 3 bases and J by 5 bases, and 2 bases separated the two germline ends. The CDR3 loop spans 11 amino acids. Per the germline V gene, CDR1 is MNHNY and CDR2 is SVGAGI (reference sequence). CDR3: CASSYNNEQFF. For the CDR3, the DNA is TGTGCCAGCAGTTATAACAATGAGCAGTTCTTC.

This clone was counted a few times. The chain combines TRBV27 with TRBJ1-1, with D possibly TRBD1 on 6 matching bases. The ends were cut back, 2 bases at V and 8 bases at J, with 12 bases in the middle. Germline CDR1 MNHEY, CDR2 SMNVEV (reference sequence). The CDR3 has 13 residues. The CDR3 DNA is TGTGCCAGCAGTTTAAGGCCCGGACAGGAAGCTTTCTTT. It is translated as CASSLRPGQEAFF.

The chain has TRBV7-2 and TRBJ2-4, with TRBD2 identical over 8 bases. The V and J ends lost 3 bases and 5 bases, in that order; junction bases with no gene match: 6. This CDR3 contains 15 residues. Germline CDR1 is SGHTA and CDR2 is FQGNSA. The CDR3 sequence: CASSLGAGAQNIQYF. As DNA, the CDR3 is TGTGCCAGCAGCTTGGGAGCGGGGGCCCAAAACATTCAGTACTTC.

CDR3 sequence: CASSVEGAQGLALHF. The CDR3 DNA is TGTGCCAGCAGCGTTGAGGGGGCGCAGGGGTTAGCCCTCCACTTT. The chain recombines TRBV9 with TRBJ1-6; 7 nucleotides agree with TRBD1. This CDR3 comprises 15 residues. From germline, CDR1 is SGDLS and CDR2 YYNGEE. V lost 2 bases, J lost 14 bases, and 13 bases stayed unmatched.